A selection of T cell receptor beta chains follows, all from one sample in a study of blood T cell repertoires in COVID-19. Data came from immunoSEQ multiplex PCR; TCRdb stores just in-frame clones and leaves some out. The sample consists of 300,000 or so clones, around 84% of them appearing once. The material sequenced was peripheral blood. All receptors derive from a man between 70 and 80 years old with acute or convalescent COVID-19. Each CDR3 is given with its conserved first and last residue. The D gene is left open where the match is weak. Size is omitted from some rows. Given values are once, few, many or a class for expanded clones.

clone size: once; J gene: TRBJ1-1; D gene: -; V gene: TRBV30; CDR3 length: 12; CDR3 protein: CACLTRNTEAFF; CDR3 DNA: TGTGCCTGTCTTACTCGGAACACTGAAGCTTTCTTT
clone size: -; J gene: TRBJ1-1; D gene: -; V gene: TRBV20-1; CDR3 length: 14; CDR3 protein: CSASRAGLNTEAFF; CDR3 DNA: TGCAGTGCTAGTAGGGCAGGGTTGAACACTGAAGCTTTCTTT
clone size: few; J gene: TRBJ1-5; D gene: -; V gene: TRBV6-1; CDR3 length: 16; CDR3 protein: CASSEFQGLSNQPQHF; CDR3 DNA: TGTGCCAGCAGTGAATTTCAGGGCTTGAGCAATCAGCCCCAGCATTTT
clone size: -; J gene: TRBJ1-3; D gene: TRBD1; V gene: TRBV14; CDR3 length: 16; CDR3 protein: CASSQAQGRPGNTIYF; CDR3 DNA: TGTGCCAGCAGCCAGGCACAGGGGCGCCCTGGAAACACCATATATTTT
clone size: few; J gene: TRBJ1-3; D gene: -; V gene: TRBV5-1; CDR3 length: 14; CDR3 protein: CASSLTGSGNTIYF; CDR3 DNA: TGCGCCAGCAGCTTGACAGGCTCTGGAAACACCATATATTTT
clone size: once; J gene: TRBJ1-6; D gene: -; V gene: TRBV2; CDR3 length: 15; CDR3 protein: CASSETAGYNSPLHF; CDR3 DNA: TGTGCCAGCAGTGAAACGGCAGGTTATAATTCACCCCTCCACTTT
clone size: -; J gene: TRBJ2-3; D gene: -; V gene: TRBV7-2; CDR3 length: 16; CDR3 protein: CASSFTPSPNTDTQYF; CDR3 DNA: TGTGCCAGCAGCTTTACCCCCAGTCCCAACACAGATACGCAGTATTTT
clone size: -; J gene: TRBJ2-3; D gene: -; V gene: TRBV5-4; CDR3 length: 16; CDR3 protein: CASSPRGATSTDTQYF; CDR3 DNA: TGTGCCAGCAGCCCCAGGGGGGCGACTAGCACAGATACGCAGTATTTT
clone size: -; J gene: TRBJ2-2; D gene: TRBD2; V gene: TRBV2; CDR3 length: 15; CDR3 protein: CASRDGLGGSGELFF; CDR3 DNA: TGTGCCAGCAGGGATGGACTAGGTGGCTCCGGGGAGCTGTTTTTT
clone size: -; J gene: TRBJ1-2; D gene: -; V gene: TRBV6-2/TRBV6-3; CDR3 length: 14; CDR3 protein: CASSLDTNFYGYTF; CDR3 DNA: TGTGCCAGCAGCCTTGACACCAACTTCTATGGCTACACCTTC
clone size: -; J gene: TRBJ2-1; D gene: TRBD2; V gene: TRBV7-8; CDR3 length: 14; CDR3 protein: CASSLGVSGRTQFF; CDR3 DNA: TGTGCCAGCAGCTTAGGCGTTAGCGGGAGGACGCAGTTCTTC
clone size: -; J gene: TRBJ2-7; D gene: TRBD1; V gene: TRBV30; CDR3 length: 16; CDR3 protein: CAWSSRLTGGADEQYF; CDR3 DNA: TGTGCCTGGTCTAGCCGGCTGACAGGGGGCGCGGACGAGCAGTACTTC
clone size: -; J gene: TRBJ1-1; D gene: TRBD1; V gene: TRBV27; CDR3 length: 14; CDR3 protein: CASPQQGGNTEAFF; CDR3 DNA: TGTGCCAGCCCCCAACAGGGGGGAAACACTGAAGCTTTCTTT
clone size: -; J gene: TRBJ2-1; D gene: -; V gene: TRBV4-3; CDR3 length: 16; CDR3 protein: CASSHSRQGWDNEQFF; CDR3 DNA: TGCGCCAGCAGTCACTCAAGGCAGGGATGGGACAATGAGCAGTTCTTC
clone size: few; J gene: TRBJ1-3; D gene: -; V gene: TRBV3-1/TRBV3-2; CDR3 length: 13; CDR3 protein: CASSQTGGNTIYF; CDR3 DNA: TGTGCCAGCAGCCAAACAGGAGGAAACACCATATATTTT
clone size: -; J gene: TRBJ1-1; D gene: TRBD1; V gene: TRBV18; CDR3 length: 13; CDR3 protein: CASSPRDRGQAFF; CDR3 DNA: TGTGCCAGCTCACCTCGGGACAGGGGGCAAGCTTTCTTT
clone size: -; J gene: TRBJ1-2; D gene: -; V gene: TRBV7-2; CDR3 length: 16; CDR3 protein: CASSPRVGTANYGYTF; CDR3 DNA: TGTGCCAGCAGCCCCCGGGTTGGTACCGCTAACTATGGCTACACCTTC
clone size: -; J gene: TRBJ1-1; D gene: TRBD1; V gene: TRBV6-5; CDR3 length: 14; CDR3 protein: CASTRGTANTEAFF; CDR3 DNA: TGTGCCAGCACCCGCGGGACAGCAAACACTGAAGCTTTCTTT
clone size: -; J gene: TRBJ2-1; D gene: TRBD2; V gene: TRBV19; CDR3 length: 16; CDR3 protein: CASSRSGTSGNNEQFF; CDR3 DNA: TGTGCCAGTAGCAGATCCGGGACTAGCGGGAACAATGAGCAGTTCTTC
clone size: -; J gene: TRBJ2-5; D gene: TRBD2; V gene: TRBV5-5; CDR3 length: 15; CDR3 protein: CASSFIGGAVETQYF; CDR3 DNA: TGTGCCAGCAGCTTTATCGGGGGGGCGGTGGAGACCCAGTACTTC
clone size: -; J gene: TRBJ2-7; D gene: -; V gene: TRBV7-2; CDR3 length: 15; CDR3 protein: CASSLEAGGHYEQYF; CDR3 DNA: TGTGCCAGCAGCTTAGAGGCAGGGGGGCACTACGAGCAGTACTTC
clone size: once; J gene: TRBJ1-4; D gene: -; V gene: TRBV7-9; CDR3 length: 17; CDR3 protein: CASSTSTAGGAREKLFF; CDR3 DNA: TGTGCCAGCAGCACCAGCACGGCGGGGGGGGCTAGGGAAAAACTGTTTTTT
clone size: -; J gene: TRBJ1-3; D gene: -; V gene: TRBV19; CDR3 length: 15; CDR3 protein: CATSTGGTSGNTIYF; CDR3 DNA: TGTGCCACCTCAACGGGGGGGACCTCTGGAAACACCATATATTTT
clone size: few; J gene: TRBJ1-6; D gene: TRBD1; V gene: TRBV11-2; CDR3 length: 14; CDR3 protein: CASSLGTDNSPLHF; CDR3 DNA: TGTGCCAGCAGCTTGGGGACAGATAATTCACCCCTCCACTTT
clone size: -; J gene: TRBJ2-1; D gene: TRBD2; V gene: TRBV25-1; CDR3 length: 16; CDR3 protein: CASRSSGTTTYNEQFF; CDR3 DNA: TGTGCCAGCAGGTCTAGCGGGACTACCACCTACAATGAGCAGTTCTTC
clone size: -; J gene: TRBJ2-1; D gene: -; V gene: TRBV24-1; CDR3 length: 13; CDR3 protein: CATSDTSYNEQFF; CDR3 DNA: TGTGCCACCAGTGATACCAGTTATAATGAGCAGTTCTTC
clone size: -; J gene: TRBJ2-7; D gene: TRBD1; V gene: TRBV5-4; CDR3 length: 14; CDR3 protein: CASSSGTDLYEQYF; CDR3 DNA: TGTGCCAGCAGTTCAGGGACAGACCTCTACGAGCAGTACTTC